This TCR beta chain was recorded in a study of vaccination and CD4 T cells after COVID-19. Study-wide background: The post-COVID sampling time was a median around 91 days after diagnosis, ranging from 35 to 161. Cellular stimulation was performed using overlapping spike peptides derived from SARS-CoV-2, HCoV-NL63, HCoV-OC43 and HCoV-229E. No peptide, an HIV-1 Nef pool, or a CEFX pool was what each control culture received.

At the Johns Hopkins FTIC core, DNA taken from cultured CD4+ T cells was sequenced by way of the Oncomine TCR Beta short-read assay. TCRdb called the PCR reads again in MiXCR, with one record for every CDR3 protein. The sample holds 11,000 to 15,000 distinct CDR3 sequences, 50% to 65% seen once. The germline gives CDR1 MNHEY, CDR2 SVGEGT. The CDR3 is 15 residues long. Trimming at V came to 9 bases and at J to 4 bases, leaving 8 bases not matched to a gene. A note on this clonotype: The antigen remains unidentified.

Stated treatment: approximately nine-day PBMC culture with coronavirus spike peptide pools or control peptides (ViraFEST assay). March to December 2020 was the span of positive PCR dates, which predated US Alpha, Beta and Delta variants. The sequencing used CD4+ T cells from blood, cultured in vitro, collected before SARS-CoV-2 vaccination. This receptor was obtained from a human donor who had recovered from COVID-19. The rearrangement links TRBV6-2 or TRBV6-3 to TRBJ2-3; TRBD2 aligns across 12 bases. The CDR3 DNA sequence: TGTGCCAGTAGACTAGCGGGAGTAGGGTCAGATACGCAGTATTTT. Translated: CASRLAGVGSDTQYF.